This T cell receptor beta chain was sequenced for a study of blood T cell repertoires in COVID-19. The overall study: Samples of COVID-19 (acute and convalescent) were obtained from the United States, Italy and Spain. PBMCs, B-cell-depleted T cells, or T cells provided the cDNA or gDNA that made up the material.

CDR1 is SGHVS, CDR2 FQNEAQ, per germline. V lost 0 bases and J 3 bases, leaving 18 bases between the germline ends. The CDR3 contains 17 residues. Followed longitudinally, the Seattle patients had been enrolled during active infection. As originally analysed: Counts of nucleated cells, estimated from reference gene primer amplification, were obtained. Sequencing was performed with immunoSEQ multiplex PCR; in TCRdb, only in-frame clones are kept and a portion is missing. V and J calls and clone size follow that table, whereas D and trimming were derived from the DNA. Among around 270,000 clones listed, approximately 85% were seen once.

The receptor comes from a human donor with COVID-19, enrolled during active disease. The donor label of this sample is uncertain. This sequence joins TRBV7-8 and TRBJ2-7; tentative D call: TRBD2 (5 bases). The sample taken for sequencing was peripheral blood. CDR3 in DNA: TGTGCCAGCAGCTTAGCCGGGGTAGTTGGGCGATTCTACGAGCAGTACTTC. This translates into CASSLAGVVGRFYEQYF.